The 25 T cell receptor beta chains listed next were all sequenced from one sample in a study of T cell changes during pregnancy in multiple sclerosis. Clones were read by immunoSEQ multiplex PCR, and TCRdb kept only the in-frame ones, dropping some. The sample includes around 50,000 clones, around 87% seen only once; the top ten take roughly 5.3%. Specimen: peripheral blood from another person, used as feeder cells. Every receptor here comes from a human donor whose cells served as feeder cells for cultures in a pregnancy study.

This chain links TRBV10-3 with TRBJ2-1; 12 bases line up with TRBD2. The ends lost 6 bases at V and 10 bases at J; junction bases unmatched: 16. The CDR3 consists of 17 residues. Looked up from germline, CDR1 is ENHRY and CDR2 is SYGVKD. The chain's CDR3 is CAIRSTGRLAGDWEQFF. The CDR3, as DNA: TGTGCCATCAGGTCAACGGGGCGACTAGCGGGAGATTGGGAGCAGTTCTTC.

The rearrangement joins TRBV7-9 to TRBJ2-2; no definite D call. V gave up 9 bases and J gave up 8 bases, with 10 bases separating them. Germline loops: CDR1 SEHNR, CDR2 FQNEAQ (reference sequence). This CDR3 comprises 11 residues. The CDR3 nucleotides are TGTGCCAGTCATATCGTAGGGGAGCTGTTTTTT. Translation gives CASHIVGELFF.

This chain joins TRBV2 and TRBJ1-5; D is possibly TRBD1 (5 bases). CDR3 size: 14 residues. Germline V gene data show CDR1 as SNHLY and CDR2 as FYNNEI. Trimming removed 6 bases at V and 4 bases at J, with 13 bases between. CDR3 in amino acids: CASRQARENQPQHF. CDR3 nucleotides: TGTGCCAGCAGACAGGCACGGGAGAATCAGCCCCAGCATTTT.

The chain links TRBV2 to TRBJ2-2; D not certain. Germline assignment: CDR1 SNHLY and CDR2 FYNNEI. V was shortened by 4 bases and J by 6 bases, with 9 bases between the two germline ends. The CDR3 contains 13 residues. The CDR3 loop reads CASSVGSPGELFF. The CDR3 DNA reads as TGTGCCAGCAGTGTGGGTAGCCCCGGGGAGCTGTTTTTT.

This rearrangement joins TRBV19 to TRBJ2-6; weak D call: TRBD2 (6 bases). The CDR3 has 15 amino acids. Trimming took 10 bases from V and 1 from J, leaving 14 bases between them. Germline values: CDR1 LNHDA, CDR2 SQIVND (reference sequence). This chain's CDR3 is CAIGTRVSGANVLTF. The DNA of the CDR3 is TGTGCCATCGGGACTCGGGTGTCTGGGGCCAACGTCCTGACTTTC.

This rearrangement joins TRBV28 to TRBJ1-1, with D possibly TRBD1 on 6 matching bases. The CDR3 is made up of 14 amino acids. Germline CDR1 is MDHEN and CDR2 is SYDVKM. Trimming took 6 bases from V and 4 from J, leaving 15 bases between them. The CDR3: CASRSGTQLTEAFF. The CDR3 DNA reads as TGTGCCAGCAGATCAGGGACACAGCTCACTGAAGCTTTCTTT.

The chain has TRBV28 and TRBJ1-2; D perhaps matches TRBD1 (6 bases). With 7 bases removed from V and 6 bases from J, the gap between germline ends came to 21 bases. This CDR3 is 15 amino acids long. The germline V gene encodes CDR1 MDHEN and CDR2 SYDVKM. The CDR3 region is CASTPPDRSFDGYTF. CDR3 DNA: TGTGCCAGCACTCCCCCGGACAGATCCTTCGATGGCTACACCTTC.

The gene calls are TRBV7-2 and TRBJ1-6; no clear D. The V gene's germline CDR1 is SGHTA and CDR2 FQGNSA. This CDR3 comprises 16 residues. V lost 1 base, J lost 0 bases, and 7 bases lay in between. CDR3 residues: CASSLEYFSYNSPLHF. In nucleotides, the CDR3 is TGTGCCAGCAGCTTAGAGTACTTCTCCTATAATTCACCCCTCCACTTT.

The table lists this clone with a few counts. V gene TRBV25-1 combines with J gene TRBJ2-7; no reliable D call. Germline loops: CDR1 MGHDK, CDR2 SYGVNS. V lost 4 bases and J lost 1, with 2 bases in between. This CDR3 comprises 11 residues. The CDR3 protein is CASSGSYEQYF. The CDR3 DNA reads TGTGCCAGCAGTGGGTCCTACGAGCAGTACTTC.

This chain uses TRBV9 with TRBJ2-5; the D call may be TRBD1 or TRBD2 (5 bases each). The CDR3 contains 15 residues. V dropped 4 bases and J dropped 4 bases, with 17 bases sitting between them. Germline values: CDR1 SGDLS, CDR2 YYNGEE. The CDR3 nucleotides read TGTGCCAGCAGCTTTTCCGGGACGAGGAGAGAGACCCAGTACTTC. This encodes CASSFSGTRRETQYF.

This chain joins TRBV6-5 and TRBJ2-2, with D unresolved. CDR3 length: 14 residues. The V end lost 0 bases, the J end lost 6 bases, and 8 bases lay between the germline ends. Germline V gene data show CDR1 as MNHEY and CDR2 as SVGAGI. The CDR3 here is CASSYSQAPGELFF. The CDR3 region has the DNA TGTGCCAGCAGTTACTCGCAGGCGCCCGGGGAGCTGTTTTTT.

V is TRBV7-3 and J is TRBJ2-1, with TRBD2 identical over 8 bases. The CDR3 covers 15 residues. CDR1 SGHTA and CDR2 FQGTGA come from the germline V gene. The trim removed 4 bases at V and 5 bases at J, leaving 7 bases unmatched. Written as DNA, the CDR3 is TGTGCCAGCAGCTCACCCTCGGGGGGGAACAATGAGCAGTTCTTC. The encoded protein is CASSSPSGGNNEQFF. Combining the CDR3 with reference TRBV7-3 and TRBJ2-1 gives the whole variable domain GAGVSQTPSNKVTEKGKYVELRCDPISGHTALYWYRQSLGQGPEFLIYFQGTGAADDSGLPNDRFFAVRPEGSVSTLKIQRTERGDSAVYLCASSSPSGGNNEQFFGPGTRLTVL.

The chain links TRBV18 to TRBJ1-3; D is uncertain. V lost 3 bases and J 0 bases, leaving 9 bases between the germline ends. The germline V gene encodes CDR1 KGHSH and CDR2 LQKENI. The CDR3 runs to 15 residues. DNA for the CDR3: TGTGCCAGCTCACCGGAAAGGCGCTCTGGAAACACCATATATTTT. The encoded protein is CASSPERRSGNTIYF.

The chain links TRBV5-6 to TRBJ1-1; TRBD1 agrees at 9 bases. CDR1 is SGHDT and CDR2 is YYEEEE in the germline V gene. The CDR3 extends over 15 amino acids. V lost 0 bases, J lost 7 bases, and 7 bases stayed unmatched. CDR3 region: CASSLGTGASNEAFF. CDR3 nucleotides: TGTGCCAGCAGCTTGGGGACAGGGGCGAGCAATGAAGCTTTCTTT.

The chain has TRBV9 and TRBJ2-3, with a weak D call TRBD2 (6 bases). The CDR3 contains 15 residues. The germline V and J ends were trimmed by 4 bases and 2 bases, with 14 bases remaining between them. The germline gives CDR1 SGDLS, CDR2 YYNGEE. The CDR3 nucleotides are TGTGCCAGCAGCCCCACGGAGGGGACCACAGATACGCAGTATTTT. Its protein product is CASSPTEGTTDTQYF.

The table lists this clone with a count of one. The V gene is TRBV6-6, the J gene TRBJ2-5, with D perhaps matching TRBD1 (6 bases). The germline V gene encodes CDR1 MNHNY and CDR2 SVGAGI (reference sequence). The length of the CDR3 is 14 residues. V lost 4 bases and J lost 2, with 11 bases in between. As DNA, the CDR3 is TGTGCCAGCAGTTCCTGGACAGTTCAAGAGACCCAGTACTTC. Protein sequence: CASSSWTVQETQYF.

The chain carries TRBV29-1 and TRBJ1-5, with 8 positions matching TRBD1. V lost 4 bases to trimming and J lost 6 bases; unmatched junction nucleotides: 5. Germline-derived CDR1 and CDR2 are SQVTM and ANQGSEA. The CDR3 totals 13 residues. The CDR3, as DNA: TGCAGCGTTGTGGACAGGGAGGGTCAGCCCCAGCATTTT. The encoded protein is CSVVDREGQPQHF.

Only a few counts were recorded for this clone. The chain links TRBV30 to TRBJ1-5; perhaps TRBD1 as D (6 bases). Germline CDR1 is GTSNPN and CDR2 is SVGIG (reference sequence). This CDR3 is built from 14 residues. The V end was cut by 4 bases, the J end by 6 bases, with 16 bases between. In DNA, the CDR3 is TGTGCCTGGAACTCAGGGGAGTACGGTCAGCCCCAGCATTTT. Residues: CAWNSGEYGQPQHF.

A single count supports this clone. DNA of the CDR3: TGTGCCAGCAGTTTTCGGGGGGAGGGCAATCAGCCCCAGCATTTT. Translating gives CASSFRGEGNQPQHF. J is TRBJ1-5 and V is TRBV28, with D possibly matching TRBD1 (5 bases). V lost 3 bases, J lost 2 bases, and 11 bases lay in between. This CDR3 contains 15 residues. Germline CDR1 is MDHEN and CDR2 is SYDVKM. Drawing the rest from reference TRBV28 and TRBJ1-5, the complete variable domain is DVKVTQSSRYLVKRTGEKVFLECVQDMDHENMFWYRQDPGLGLRLIYFSYDVKMKEKGDIPEGYSVSREKKERFSLILESASTNQTSMYLCASSFRGEGNQPQHFGDGTRLSIL.

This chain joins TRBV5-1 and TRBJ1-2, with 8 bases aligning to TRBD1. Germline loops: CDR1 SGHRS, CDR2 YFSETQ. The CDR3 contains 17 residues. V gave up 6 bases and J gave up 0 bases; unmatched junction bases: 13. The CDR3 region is CASTSGTGGKSNYGYTF. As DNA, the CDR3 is TGCGCCAGCACCTCCGGGACAGGCGGAAAGTCTAACTATGGCTACACCTTC.

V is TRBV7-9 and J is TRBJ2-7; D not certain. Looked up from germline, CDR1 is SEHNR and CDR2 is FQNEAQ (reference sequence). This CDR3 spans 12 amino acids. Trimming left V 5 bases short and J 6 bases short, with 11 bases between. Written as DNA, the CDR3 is TGTGCCAGCAGCACGACGACCCCCGAGCAGTACTTC. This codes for CASSTTTPEQYF.

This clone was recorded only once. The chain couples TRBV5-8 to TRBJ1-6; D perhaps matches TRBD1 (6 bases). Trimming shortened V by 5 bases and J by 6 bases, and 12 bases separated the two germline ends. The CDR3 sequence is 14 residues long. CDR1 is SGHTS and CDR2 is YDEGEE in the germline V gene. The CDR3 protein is CASSQDRVNSPLHF. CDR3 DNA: TGTGCCAGCAGTCAGGACAGAGTTAATTCACCCCTCCACTTT.

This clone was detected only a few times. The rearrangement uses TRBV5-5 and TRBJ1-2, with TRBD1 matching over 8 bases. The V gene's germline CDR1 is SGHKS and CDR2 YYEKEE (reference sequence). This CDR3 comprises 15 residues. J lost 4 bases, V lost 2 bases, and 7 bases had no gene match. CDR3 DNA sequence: TGTGCCAGCAGCTTAGCCCTGGACAGGGCCTATGGCTACACCTTC. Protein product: CASSLALDRAYGYTF.

CDR3 coding DNA: TGTGCCAGCAGTTTCCCCTCAACTAATGAAAAACTGTTTTTT. Residues: CASSFPSTNEKLFF. This sequence joins TRBV28 and TRBJ1-4; no firm D call. CDR1 is MDHEN and CDR2 is SYDVKM in the germline V gene. The germline V and J ends were trimmed by 3 bases and 0 bases, with 5 bases remaining between them. CDR3 size: 14 residues. The variable domain in full, with the rest retrieved from reference TRBV28 and TRBJ1-4, is DVKVTQSSRYLVKRTGEKVFLECVQDMDHENMFWYRQDPGLGLRLIYFSYDVKMKEKGDIPEGYSVSREKKERFSLILESASTNQTSMYLCASSFPSTNEKLFFGSGTQLSVL.

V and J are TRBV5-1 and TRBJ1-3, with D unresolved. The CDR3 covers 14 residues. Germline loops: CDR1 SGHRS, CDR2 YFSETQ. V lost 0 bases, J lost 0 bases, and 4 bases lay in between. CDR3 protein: CASSLGVSGNTIYF. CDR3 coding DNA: TGCGCCAGCAGCTTGGGGGTCTCTGGAAACACCATATATTTT.